A single sample gave rise to the 15 T cell receptor beta chains below, sequenced in a study of response to subunit inactivated influenza vaccine. TCRdb reanalysed the RT-PCR reads using MiXCR and keeps one entry per CDR3 protein. This table has 600,000 to 850,000 distinct CDR3 sequences, 12% to 15% appearing once. Sequences were derived from PBMCs from blood, sampled 14 to 15 days before vaccination. The receptors stem from a man between 50 and 59 years old who received an inactivated influenza vaccine.

In its sample, this clonotype was seen many times. The chain has TRBV12-3 or TRBV12-4 and TRBJ1-6, with a weak D call TRBD1 (5 bases). The CDR3 runs to 14 residues. V lost 5 bases, J lost 7 bases, and 12 bases lay in between. DNA of the CDR3: TGTGCCAGCAGTCCCGGGACGGCAAATTCACCCCTCCACTTT. Translating it yields CASSPGTANSPLHF.

This clonotype was found many times. The V call is TRBV5-1, the J call TRBJ2-7; 11 nucleotides match TRBD1. Unmatched junction bases numbered 10, after V lost 5 bases and J lost 0 bases. Per germline, CDR1 SGHRS and CDR2 YFSETQ. The CDR3 runs 17 residues. The CDR3 here is CASRPPGQGVHSYEQYF. The DNA of the CDR3 is TGCGCCAGCAGACCTCCGGGACAGGGGGTCCACTCCTACGAGCAGTACTTC.

This clonotype has ten or more counts. The rearrangement uses TRBV10-3 and TRBJ2-2; no clear D gene. The CDR3 runs to 13 residues. CDR1 and CDR2 from the germline V gene are ENHRY and SYGVKD. Trimming cost V 7 bases and J 4 bases, with 10 bases left between them. CDR3 coding DNA: TGTGCCATCAAAGGGTCGGGCACCGGGGAGCTGTTTTTT. Protein product: CAIKGSGTGELFF.

This clonotype has just a few counts. The CDR3 coding sequence is TGTGCCAGCGGCCAAGGGGGGGGCCTCGTCGCGACCCAGTACTTC. Its translation: CASGQGGGLVATQYF. This chain links TRBV6-2 or TRBV6-3 with TRBJ2-5; maybe TRBD2 (7 bases). The V gene's germline CDR1 is MNHEY and CDR2 SVGEGT. The CDR3 covers 15 residues. The germline V and J ends were trimmed by 8 bases and 7 bases, with 23 bases remaining between them.

The chain uses TRBV9 and TRBJ2-5; unclear D gene. The V and J ends lost 0 bases and 5 bases respectively, with 14 bases between them. Germline V CDR1 and CDR2: SGDLS, YYNGEE. The length of the CDR3 is 15 residues. The CDR3 bases are TGTGCCAGCAGCGTAGCTTCGGACCCCCGGGAGACCCAGTACTTC. It specifies CASSVASDPRETQYF.

This clonotype turned up a few times. The J gene is TRBJ2-7, the V gene TRBV27; D unclear. The germline V and J ends were trimmed by 5 bases and 5 bases, with 13 bases remaining between them. The CDR3 totals 13 residues. Germline V gene sequence: CDR1 MNHEY, CDR2 SMNVEV (reference sequence). The CDR3 protein is CASSPYKDHEQYF. The CDR3 DNA sequence: TGTGCCAGCAGTCCCTACAAGGACCACGAGCAGTACTTC.

This clonotype was found a few times. The chain links TRBV5-6 to TRBJ2-1, with 8 bases aligning to TRBD2. This CDR3 is built from 15 residues. Germline CDR1 and CDR2: SGHDT and YYEEEE. The junction had 5 bases not matched to a gene; V was cut back by 1 base and J by 5 bases. The CDR3 DNA follows: TGTGCCAGCAGCTTGTGGGCTAGCGGGCACAATGAGCAGTTCTTC. Translation gives CASSLWASGHNEQFF.

The genes are TRBV2 and TRBJ1-2; possibly TRBD1 for D (5 bases). With 1 base removed from V and 6 bases from J, the gap between germline ends came to 15 bases. The CDR3 is 15 residues long. Per the germline V gene, CDR1 is SNHLY and CDR2 is FYNNEI. The CDR3 coding sequence is TGTGCCAGCAGTGAAGAGGAGCAGGTGGGGCATGGCTACACCTTC. Translated, it gives CASSEEEQVGHGYTF.

There are many counts of this clonotype. The rearrangement links TRBV18 to TRBJ2-1, with D maybe TRBD2 (6 bases). Germline V CDR1 and CDR2: KGHSH, LQKENI. V was shortened by 3 bases and J by 3 bases, with 9 bases between the two germline ends. The CDR3 totals 14 residues. The CDR3 DNA reads as TGTGCCAGCTCACCGAATAGCGGCTACAATGAGCAGTTCTTC. Translating it yields CASSPNSGYNEQFF.

V and J are TRBV30 and TRBJ1-2, with no clear D. Germline V lookup: CDR1 GTSNPN, CDR2 SVGIG (reference sequence). The CDR3 extends over 14 amino acids. V was pared by 2 bases and J by 5 bases, with 15 bases between. The CDR3 nucleotides read TGTGCCTGGAGTTTGAGAGGGCTCCCGTATGGCTACACCTTC. As protein: CAWSLRGLPYGYTF.

The chain combines TRBV15 with TRBJ2-7; D tentatively fits TRBD1 or TRBD2 (5 bases each). Germline lookup yields CDR1 LNHNV and CDR2 YYDKDF (reference sequence). CDR3 length: 14 residues. Between the trimmed V and J ends, which lost 0 bases and 4 bases, there was a span of 10 bases. The CDR3 loop is CATSRDEGFYEQYF. The CDR3 nucleotides read TGTGCCACCAGCAGAGATGAGGGGTTTTACGAGCAGTACTTC.

This clonotype was detected ten times or more. This rearrangement joins TRBV6-2 or TRBV6-3 to TRBJ2-5; D not certain. Germline values: CDR1 MNHEY, CDR2 SVGEGT. The CDR3 contains 11 residues. Between the trimmed V and J ends, which lost 2 bases and 5 bases, there was a span of 3 bases. CDR3 loop: CASSYDETQYF. DNA of the CDR3: TGTGCCAGCAGTTACGATGAGACCCAGTACTTC.

This clonotype was recorded a few times. This sequence joins TRBV6-2 or TRBV6-3 and TRBJ2-1, with 10 bases fitting TRBD1. The CDR3 totals 15 residues. CDR1 is MNHEY and CDR2 is SVGEGT in the germline V gene. V lost 5 bases, J lost 6 bases, and 7 bases stayed unmatched. CDR3 bases: TGTGCCAGCAGTGGCCCGGGACAGGGGTCCAATGAGCAGTTCTTC. This gives the protein CASSGPGQGSNEQFF.

This clonotype turned up a few times. The rearrangement links TRBV12-3 or TRBV12-4 to TRBJ2-2, with TRBD2 identical over 12 bases. The CDR3 loop spans 16 amino acids. V dropped 5 bases and J dropped 7; count of bases not matched to a gene: 8. The CDR3 sequence is CASSTGLAGGGGELFF. CDR3 bases: TGTGCCAGCAGTACGGGACTAGCGGGTGGTGGCGGGGAGCTGTTTTTT.

V and J are TRBV25-1 and TRBJ2-1; 11 bases align to TRBD2. V shed 0 bases, J shed 1 base, and the junction held 5 bases outside the gene matches. The CDR3 extends over 18 amino acids. Germline lookup yields CDR1 MGHDK and CDR2 SYGVNS. The CDR3 sequence: CASSEYSSGRSSYNEQFF. The CDR3 bases are TGTGCCAGCAGTGAATATTCTAGCGGGAGGTCTTCCTACAATGAGCAGTTCTTC.